The 5 T cell receptor beta chains in this list originate from one sample, sequenced in a study of T cell repertoires in ileal Crohn's disease. Time point in this sample: proximal margin of the surgical specimen (macroscopically non-inflamed). Here immunoSEQ multiplex PCR was the method, and the copy in TCRdb shows in-frame clones only, minus some. The table shows approximately 6,800 clones, with around 69% occurring only once. The sequencing input was ileal tissue. Receptors were obtained from an adult with Crohn's disease.

The chain uses TRBV4-3 and TRBJ2-7, with D possibly TRBD1 on 6 matching bases. The CDR3 has 15 residues. Trimming left V 0 bases short and J 0 bases short, with 9 bases between. CDR1 and CDR2 (germline): LGHNA, YSLEER. CDR3 amino acids: CASSQEQGSSYEQYF. CDR3 nucleotide sequence: TGCGCCAGCAGCCAAGAGCAGGGGAGCTCCTACGAGCAGTACTTC.

This clone was counted between two and nine times. The rearrangement links TRBV28 to TRBJ2-2; TRBD2 aligns across 7 bases. Germline V gives CDR1 MDHEN, CDR2 SYDVKM. V shed 6 bases and J 7 bases; nucleotides not matched to a gene: 2. CDR3 length: 12 amino acids. CDR3 nucleotide sequence: TGTGCCAGCAGACGGGAGGTCGGGGAGCTGTTTTTT. Translation: CASRREVGELFF.

This chain links TRBV7-3 with TRBJ2-1, with TRBD2 identical over 11 bases. This CDR3 is built from 18 residues. CDR1 and CDR2 from the germline V gene are SGHTA and FQGTGA. Germline trimming cut 1 base from V and 7 bases from J; bases unmatched to any gene: 12. CDR3 coding DNA: TGTGCCAGCAGCTTAAGTATTAGCGGGAGGGCCTCGGGAAATGAGCAGTTCTTC. It yields the protein CASSLSISGRASGNEQFF.

This clone was seen only a few times. The chain is built from TRBV27 and TRBJ2-2, with 10 bases lining up with TRBD1. The CDR3 has 16 amino acids. Germline loops: CDR1 MNHEY, CDR2 SMNVEV (reference sequence). V dropped 7 bases and J dropped 3; count of bases not matched to a gene: 8. The CDR3 sequence is CASTETGGRYTGELFF. In nucleotides, the CDR3 is TGTGCCAGCACCGAGACAGGGGGCAGGTACACCGGGGAGCTGTTTTTT.

The rearrangement joins TRBV27 to TRBJ2-1; D may be TRBD2 (6 bases). This CDR3 contains 17 residues. CDR1 is MNHEY, CDR2 SMNVEV, per germline (reference sequence). V was pared by 3 bases and J by 0 bases, with 15 bases between. The chain's CDR3 is CASSFLGKAGSYNEQFF. In DNA form, the CDR3 reads TGTGCCAGCAGTTTTTTGGGGAAAGCGGGCTCCTACAATGAGCAGTTCTTC.